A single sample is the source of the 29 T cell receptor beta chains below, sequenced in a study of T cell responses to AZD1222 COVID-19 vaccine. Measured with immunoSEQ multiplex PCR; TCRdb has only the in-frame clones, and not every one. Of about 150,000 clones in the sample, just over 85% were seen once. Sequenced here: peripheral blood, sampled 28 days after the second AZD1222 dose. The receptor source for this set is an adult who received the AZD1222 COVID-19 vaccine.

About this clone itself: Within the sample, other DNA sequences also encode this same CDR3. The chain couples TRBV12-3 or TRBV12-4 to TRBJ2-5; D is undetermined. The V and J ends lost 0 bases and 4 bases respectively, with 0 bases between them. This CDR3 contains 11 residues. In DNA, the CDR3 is TGTGCCAGCAGTTTAGCAGAGACCCAGTACTTC. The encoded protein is CASSLAETQYF.

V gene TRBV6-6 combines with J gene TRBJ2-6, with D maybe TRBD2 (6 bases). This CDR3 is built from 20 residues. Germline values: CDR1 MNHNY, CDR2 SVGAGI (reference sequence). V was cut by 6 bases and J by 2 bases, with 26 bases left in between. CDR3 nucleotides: TGTGCCAGCAGCCTAACATATTCGTCTTTGCCTAGCGCTGGGGCCAACGTCCTGACTTTC. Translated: CASSLTYSSLPSAGANVLTF.

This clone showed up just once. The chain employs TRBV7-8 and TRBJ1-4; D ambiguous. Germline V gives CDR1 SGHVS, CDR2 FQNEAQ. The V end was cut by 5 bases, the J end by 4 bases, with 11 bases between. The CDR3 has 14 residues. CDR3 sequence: CASSPTELNEKLFF. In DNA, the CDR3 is TGTGCCAGCAGCCCGACGGAACTTAATGAAAAACTGTTTTTT.

In DNA, the CDR3 is TGTGCCAGCAGTTACACTGTGTGGGGGGATTCCTACGAGCAGTACTTC. It is translated as CASSYTVWGDSYEQYF. The chain links TRBV6-5 to TRBJ2-7, with TRBD2 as a possible D gene (6 bases). The CDR3 length is 16 residues. V shed 2 bases and J shed 1 base, with 15 bases lying between them. The germline V gene has CDR1 MNHEY and CDR2 SVGAGI.

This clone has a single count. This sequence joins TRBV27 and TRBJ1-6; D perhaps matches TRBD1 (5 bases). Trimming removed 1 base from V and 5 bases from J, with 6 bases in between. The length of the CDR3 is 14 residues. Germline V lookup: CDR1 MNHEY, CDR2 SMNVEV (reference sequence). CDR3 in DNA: TGTGCCAGCAGTTTATGGGGGGATAATTCACCCCTCCACTTT. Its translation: CASSLWGDNSPLHF.

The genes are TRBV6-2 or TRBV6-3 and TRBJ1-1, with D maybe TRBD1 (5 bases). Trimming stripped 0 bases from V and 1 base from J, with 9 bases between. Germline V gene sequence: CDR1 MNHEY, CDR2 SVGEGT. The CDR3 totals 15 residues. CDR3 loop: CASSYSDTRNTEAFF. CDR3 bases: TGTGCCAGCAGTTACTCGGACACCCGGAACACTGAAGCTTTCTTT.

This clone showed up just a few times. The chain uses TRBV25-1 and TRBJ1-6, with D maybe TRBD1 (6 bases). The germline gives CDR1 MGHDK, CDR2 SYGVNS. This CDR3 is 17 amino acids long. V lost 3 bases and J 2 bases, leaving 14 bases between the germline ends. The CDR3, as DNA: TGTGCCAGCAGTGACTTTACCAGGGGCGCCTATAATTCACCCCTCCACTTT. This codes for CASSDFTRGAYNSPLHF.

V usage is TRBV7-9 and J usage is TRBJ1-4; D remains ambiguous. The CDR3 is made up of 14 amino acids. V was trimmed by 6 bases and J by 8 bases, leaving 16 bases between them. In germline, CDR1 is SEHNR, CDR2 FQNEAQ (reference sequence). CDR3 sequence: CASRSATVGEKLFF. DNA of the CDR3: TGTGCCAGCAGGTCGGCGACGGTGGGGGAAAAACTGTTTTTT.

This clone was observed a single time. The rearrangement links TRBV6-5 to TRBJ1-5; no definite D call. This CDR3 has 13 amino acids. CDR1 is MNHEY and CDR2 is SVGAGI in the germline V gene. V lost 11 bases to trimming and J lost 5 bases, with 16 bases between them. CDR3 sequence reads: CAAVGPEYQPQHF. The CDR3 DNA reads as TGTGCCGCAGTCGGGCCAGAGTATCAGCCCCAGCATTTT.

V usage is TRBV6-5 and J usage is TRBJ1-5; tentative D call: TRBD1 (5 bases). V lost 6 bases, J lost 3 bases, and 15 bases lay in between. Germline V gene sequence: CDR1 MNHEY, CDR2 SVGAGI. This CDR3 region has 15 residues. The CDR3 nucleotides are TGTGCCAGCAGCAGCTTAGACAGCCTCAATCAGCCCCAGCATTTT. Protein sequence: CASSSLDSLNQPQHF.

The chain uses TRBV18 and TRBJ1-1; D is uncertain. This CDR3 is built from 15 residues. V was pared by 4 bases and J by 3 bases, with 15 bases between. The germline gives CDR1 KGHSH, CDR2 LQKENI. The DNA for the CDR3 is TGTGCCAGCTCACGCCGCGCCGCTGTAGACACTGAAGCTTTCTTT. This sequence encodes CASSRRAAVDTEAFF.

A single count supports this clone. The CDR3 region is CASSPSRGSMNTEAFF. The CDR3 nucleotides read TGCGCCAGCAGCCCTAGCCGGGGCAGCATGAACACTGAAGCTTTCTTT. The chain recombines TRBV5-1 with TRBJ1-1, with D perhaps TRBD1 (5 bases). Germline loops: CDR1 SGHRS, CDR2 YFSETQ. The V and J ends lost 4 bases and 0 bases respectively, with 16 bases between them. The CDR3 extends over 16 amino acids.

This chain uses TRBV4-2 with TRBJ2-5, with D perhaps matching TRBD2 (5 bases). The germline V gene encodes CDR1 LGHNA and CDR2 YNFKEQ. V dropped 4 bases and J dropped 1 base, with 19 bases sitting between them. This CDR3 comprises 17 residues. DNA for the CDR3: TGTGCCAGCAGCCTTCTAGGCCTCGGCGGAGGCCAAGAGACCCAGTACTTC. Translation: CASSLLGLGGGQETQYF.

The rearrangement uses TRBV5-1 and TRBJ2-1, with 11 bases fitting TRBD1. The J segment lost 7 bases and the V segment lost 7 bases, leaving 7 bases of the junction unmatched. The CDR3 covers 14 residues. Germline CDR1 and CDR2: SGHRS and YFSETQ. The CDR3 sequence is CASLRGTGGNEQFF. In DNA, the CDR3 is TGCGCCAGCCTCCGCGGGACAGGGGGAAATGAGCAGTTCTTC.

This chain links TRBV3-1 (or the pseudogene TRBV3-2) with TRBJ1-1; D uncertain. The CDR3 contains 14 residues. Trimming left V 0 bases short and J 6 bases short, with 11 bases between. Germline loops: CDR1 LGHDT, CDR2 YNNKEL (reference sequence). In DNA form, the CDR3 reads TGTGCCAGCAGCCAAGATCAAACCATCGCTGAAGCTTTCTTT. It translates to CASSQDQTIAEAFF.

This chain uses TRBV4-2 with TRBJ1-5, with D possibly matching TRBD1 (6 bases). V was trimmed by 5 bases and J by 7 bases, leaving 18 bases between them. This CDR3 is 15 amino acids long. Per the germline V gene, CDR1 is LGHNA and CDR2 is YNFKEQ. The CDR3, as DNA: TGTGCCAGCAGCAGGGGAGGCAGGGGAAGCCAGCCCCAGCATTTT. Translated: CASSRGGRGSQPQHF.

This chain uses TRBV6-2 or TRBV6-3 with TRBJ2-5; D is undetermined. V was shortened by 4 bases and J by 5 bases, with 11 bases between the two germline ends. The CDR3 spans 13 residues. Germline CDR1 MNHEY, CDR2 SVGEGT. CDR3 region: CASSWGTRETQYF. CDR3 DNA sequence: TGTGCCAGCAGTTGGGGAACCCGCGAGACCCAGTACTTC.

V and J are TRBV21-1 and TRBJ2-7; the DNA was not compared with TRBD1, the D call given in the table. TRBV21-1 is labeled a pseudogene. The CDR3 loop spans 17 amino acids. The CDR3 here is CASSNSSGPSLSYEQYF. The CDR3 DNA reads TGTGCCAGCAGCAATTCGTCAGGGCCAAGCCTCTCCTACGAGCAGTACTTC.

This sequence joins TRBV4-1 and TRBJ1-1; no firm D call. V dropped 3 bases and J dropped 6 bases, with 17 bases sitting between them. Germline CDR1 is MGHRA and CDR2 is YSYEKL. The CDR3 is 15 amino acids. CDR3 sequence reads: CASSHAARESPEAFF. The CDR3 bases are TGCGCCAGCAGCCACGCTGCCCGGGAGTCTCCTGAAGCTTTCTTT.

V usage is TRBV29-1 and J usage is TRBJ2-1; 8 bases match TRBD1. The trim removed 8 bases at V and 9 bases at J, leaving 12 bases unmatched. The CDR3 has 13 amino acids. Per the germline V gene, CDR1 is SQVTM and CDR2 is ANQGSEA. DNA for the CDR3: TGCAGCCTACGGACAGGGCCGGTACCTGAGCAGTTCTTC. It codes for CSLRTGPVPEQFF.

The CDR3 DNA is TGTGCCAGCACAGTGGAGTACCAAGAGACCCAGTACTTC. This encodes CASTVEYQETQYF. This sequence joins TRBV2 and TRBJ2-5; D gene uncertain. The CDR3 contains 13 residues. Germline V gene data show CDR1 as SNHLY and CDR2 as FYNNEI. Trimming took 7 bases from V and 0 from J, leaving 9 bases between them.

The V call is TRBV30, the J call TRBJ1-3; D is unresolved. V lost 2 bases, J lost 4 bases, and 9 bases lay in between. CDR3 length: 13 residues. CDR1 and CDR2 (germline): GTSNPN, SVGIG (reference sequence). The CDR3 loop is CAWSKVSGNTIYF. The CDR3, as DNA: TGTGCCTGGAGTAAAGTCTCGGGAAACACCATATATTTT.

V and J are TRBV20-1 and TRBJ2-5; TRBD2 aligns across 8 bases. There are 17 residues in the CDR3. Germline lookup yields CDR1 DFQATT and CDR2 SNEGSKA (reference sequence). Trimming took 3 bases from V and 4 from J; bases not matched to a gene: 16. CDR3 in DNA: TGCAGTGCTAGTTGGCCCAAGGGCGGGGGGATGAGAGAGACCCAGTACTTC. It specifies CSASWPKGGGMRETQYF.

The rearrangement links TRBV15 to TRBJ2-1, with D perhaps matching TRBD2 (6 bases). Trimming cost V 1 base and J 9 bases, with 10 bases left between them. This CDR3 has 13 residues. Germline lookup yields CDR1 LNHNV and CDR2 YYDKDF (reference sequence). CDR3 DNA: TGTGCCACCAGCAGAGGACTAGTTAGTGAGCAGTTCTTC. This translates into CATSRGLVSEQFF.

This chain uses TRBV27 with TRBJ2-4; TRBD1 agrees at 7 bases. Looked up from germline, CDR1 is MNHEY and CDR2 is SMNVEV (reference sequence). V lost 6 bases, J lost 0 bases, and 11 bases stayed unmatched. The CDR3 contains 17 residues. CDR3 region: CASSSLYRGLAKNIQYF. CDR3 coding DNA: TGTGCCAGCAGCTCCCTGTACAGGGGATTAGCCAAAAACATTCAGTACTTC.

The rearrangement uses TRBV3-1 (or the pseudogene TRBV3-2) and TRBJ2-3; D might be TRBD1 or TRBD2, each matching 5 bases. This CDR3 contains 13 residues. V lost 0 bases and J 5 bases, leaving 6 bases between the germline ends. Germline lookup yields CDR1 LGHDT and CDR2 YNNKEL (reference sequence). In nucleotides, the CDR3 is TGTGCCAGCAGCCAAGATGGGGGAGATACGCAGTATTTT. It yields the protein CASSQDGGDTQYF.

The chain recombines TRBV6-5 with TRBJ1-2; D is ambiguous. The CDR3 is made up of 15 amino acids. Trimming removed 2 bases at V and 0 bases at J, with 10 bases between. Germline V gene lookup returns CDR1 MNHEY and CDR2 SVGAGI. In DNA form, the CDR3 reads TGTGCCAGCAGTTACGGCGGGATAGCTAACTATGGCTACACCTTC. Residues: CASSYGGIANYGYTF.

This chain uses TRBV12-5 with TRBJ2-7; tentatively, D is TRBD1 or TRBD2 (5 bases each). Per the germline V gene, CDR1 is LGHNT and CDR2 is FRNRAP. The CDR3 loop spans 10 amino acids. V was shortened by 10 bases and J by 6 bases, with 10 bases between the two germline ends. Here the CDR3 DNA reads TGTGCTATAGGGGAGCGCGAGCAGTACTTC. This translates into CAIGEREQYF.

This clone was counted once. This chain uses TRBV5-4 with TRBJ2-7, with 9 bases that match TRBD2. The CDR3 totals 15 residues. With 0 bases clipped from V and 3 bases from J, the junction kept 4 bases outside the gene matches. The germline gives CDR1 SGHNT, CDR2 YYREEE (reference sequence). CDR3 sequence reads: CASSLDPAGGYEQYF. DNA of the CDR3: TGTGCCAGCAGCTTGGACCCAGCGGGGGGCTACGAGCAGTACTTC.